The entry below gives a single T cell receptor (beta chain) sequence along with its context. Antigen: not known. This same CDR3 is encoded by further DNA sequences in the sample. The entry originates in a study of T cell responses to AZD1222 COVID-19 vaccine. Assay used: immunoSEQ multiplex PCR; TCRdb lists only in-frame clones, some missing. The sample lists 110,000 to 150,000 clones; 92% were seen once. General study results and limits: Baseline serostatus was positive in only a handful of AZD1222 recipients. Repertoire sampling happened only post peak T cell response. Possibly, clonal diversity was underestimated; donors were largely white British and included more females.

Germline V gene data show CDR1 as MDHEN and CDR2 as SYDVKM. V lost 3 bases and J 0 bases, leaving 3 bases between the germline ends. The CDR3 extends over 13 amino acids. V and J are TRBV28 and TRBJ1-3; no clear D. Sequencing was performed on peripheral blood, taken 28 days after the second AZD1222 dose. The source is an adult who received the AZD1222 COVID-19 vaccine. DNA of the CDR3: TGTGCCAGCAGTTTCCCCTCTGGAAACACCATATATTTT. Amino acids: CASSFPSGNTIYF.